The T cell receptor (beta chain) described here comes from a study of cytomegalovirus exposure and HLA in healthy donors. Findings of the study overall: Diagnosis of cytomegalovirus status made by the classifier reportedly showed high specificity and sensitivity. Cytomegalovirus association was listed for roughly 160 TCR beta chains. Testing in vitro showed a few CMV-associated chains specific for CMV antigens.

Separate from the approximately 670-subject first cohort was the roughly 120-subject validation cohort, to which the donors belonged. Clones were read by immunoSEQ multiplex PCR, and TCRdb kept only the in-frame ones, dropping some. The top ten clones hold 2.5% to 3.5% of a sample with 150,000 to 200,000 clones, 84% of them seen once. V dropped 4 bases and J dropped 6 bases, with 11 bases sitting between them. The CDR3 extends over 13 amino acids. Germline V gives CDR1 MNHNS, CDR2 SASEGT. On this clone itself: Its antigen remains unknown.

Sequenced material: PBMCs. The rearrangement links TRBV6-1 to TRBJ2-3; D is unresolved. The TCR comes from a woman in her late teens or twenties in good health and CMV-seropositive. Here the CDR3 reads CASSVGSLDTQYF. CDR3 nucleotide sequence: TGTGCCAGCAGTGTCGGTAGTTTGGATACGCAGTATTTT.